The sample holds a few counts of the clone carrying this T cell receptor (beta chain). Germline is not matched at one junction end, which may reflect a read error. CDR1 is SGHRS and CDR2 is YFSETQ in the germline V gene. This CDR3 has 13 amino acids. This specimen belongs to a study of blood T cell repertoires in COVID-19. Clones were read by immunoSEQ multiplex PCR, and TCRdb kept only the in-frame ones, dropping some. The profile shows over 250,000 clones, about 81% of them singletons. The clonotype was recovered from a man aged 25-45 years with acute COVID-19. Specimen: PBMCs or T cells enriched from blood (not recorded which). J is TRBJ1-1 and V is TRBV5-1; 7 bases match TRBD1. CDR3 DNA: TGTGCCAGCAGCGAAGTCGACAGGGCAGAAGCTTTCTTT. This translates into CASSEVDRAEAFF.